The rows below give T cell receptor beta chains drawn from one sample of a study of T cell responses to AZD1222 COVID-19 vaccine. Some clones are missing from TCRdb's copy, which holds only in-frame ones; the method was immunoSEQ multiplex PCR. The table has 100,000 to 120,000 clones, about 88% seen once. The sequenced sample was peripheral blood, obtained on day 0 of AZD1222 vaccination. Receptor source: an adult in good health. The CDR3 runs from the conserved cysteine through the conserved F or W. A D gene is named only where the DNA matches it firmly. Rows may omit the clone size; those that give it use once, few, many or a size class.

d_gene	j_gene	v_gene	abundance	len	CDR3aa	CDR3nt
NA	TRBJ1-3	TRBV30	once	15	CAWSADSHSGNTIYF	TGTGCCTGGAGTGCGGACTCCCACTCTGGAAACACCATATATTTT
NA	TRBJ2-1	TRBV4-1	NA	16	CASSQDGSVAYNEQFF	TGCGCCAGCAGCCAAGATGGTAGCGTCGCCTACAATGAGCAGTTCTTC
TRBD1	TRBJ1-1	TRBV28	once	15	CASDRAQRRNTEAFF	TGTGCCAGCGACAGGGCCCAAAGGCGGAACACTGAAGCTTTCTTT
NA	TRBJ1-4	TRBV12-3/TRBV12-4	NA	13	CASRRGQNEKLFF	TGTGCCAGCCGCCGAGGGCAAAATGAAAAACTGTTTTTT
NA	TRBJ1-1	TRBV4-1	NA	14	CASSHPAQNTEAFF	TGCGCCAGCAGCCACCCCGCTCAGAACACTGAAGCTTTCTTT
NA	TRBJ2-1	TRBV5-1	once	15	CASSLDSGPYNEQFF	TGCGCCAGCAGCTTGGACAGCGGGCCTTACAATGAGCAGTTCTTC
NA	TRBJ1-4	TRBV5-1	once	14	CASAQDFGNEKLFF	TGCGCCAGCGCACAGGATTTCGGTAATGAAAAACTGTTTTTT
TRBD1	TRBJ2-7	TRBV7-9	NA	16	CASSGSGTGRPYEQYF	TGTGCCAGCAGCGGATCCGGGACAGGGCGGCCCTACGAGCAGTACTTC
NA	TRBJ2-7	TRBV30	NA	11	CAWGTLLEQYF	TGTGCCTGGGGGACCTTGCTCGAGCAGTACTTC
TRBD2	TRBJ2-3	TRBV29-1	once	15	CSVILAGVNTDTQYF	TGCAGCGTCATCCTAGCGGGAGTGAATACAGATACGCAGTATTTT
TRBD1	TRBJ1-2	TRBV15	NA	13	CATSSGQGLGYTF	TGTGCCACCAGTTCGGGACAGGGGCTTGGCTACACCTTC
NA	TRBJ2-2	TRBV4-1	NA	16	CASSWRSGGNTGELFF	TGCGCCAGCAGCTGGCGTAGTGGGGGGAACACCGGGGAGCTGTTTTTT
NA	TRBJ1-1	TRBV4-1	NA	15	CASSQGRVTNTEAFF	TGCGCCAGCAGCCAAGGTCGAGTAACTAACACTGAAGCTTTCTTT
NA	TRBJ1-1	TRBV4-1	NA	15	CASSQDVGANTEAFF	TGCGCCAGCAGCCAAGATGTAGGGGCGAACACTGAAGCTTTCTTT
NA	TRBJ2-7	TRBV3-1/TRBV3-2	NA	16	CASSRGSAADNYEQYF	TGTGCCAGCAGCCGGGGGAGCGCCGCCGATAACTACGAGCAGTACTTC
NA	TRBJ1-2	TRBV3-1/TRBV3-2	NA	15	CASSQDTTGGYGYTF	TGTGCCAGCAGCCAGGATACGACAGGCGGATATGGCTACACCTTC
NA	TRBJ1-1	TRBV27	NA	14	CASSLSGTGTEAFF	TGTGCCAGCAGTTTATCCGGGACGGGGACTGAAGCTTTCTTT
TRBD1	TRBJ1-6	TRBV27	NA	14	CASQDRAANSPLHF	TGTGCCAGCCAGGACAGGGCTGCTAATTCACCCCTCCACTTT
NA	TRBJ2-7	TRBV20-1	NA	9	CSARKGFYF	TGCAGTGCTAGGAAGGGTTTTTACTTC
TRBD1	TRBJ1-2	TRBV4-1	NA	15	CASSQEGQGGYGYTF	TGCGCCAGCAGCCAAGAAGGACAGGGGGGCTATGGCTACACCTTC
TRBD2	TRBJ2-7	TRBV12-3/TRBV12-4	NA	13	CASGSGSSYEQYF	TGTGCCAGCGGTAGCGGGAGCTCCTACGAGCAGTACTTC
TRBD1	TRBJ1-2	TRBV25-1	NA	15	CASSGGQGFKGGYTF	TGTGCCAGCAGTGGGGGACAGGGGTTTAAGGGGGGCTACACCTTC
NA	TRBJ1-2	TRBV30	NA	13	CAWSVLQGNGYTF	TGTGCCTGGAGTGTACTCCAGGGGAATGGCTACACCTTC
NA	TRBJ2-2	TRBV19	NA	14	CASSASANTGELFF	TGTGCCAGTAGTGCTAGCGCGAACACCGGGGAGCTGTTTTTT
NA	TRBJ1-5	TRBV2	NA	18	CASTRSEGAVRGNQPQHF	TGTGCCAGCACTCGTTCCGAAGGGGCAGTTCGCGGCAATCAGCCCCAGCATTTT